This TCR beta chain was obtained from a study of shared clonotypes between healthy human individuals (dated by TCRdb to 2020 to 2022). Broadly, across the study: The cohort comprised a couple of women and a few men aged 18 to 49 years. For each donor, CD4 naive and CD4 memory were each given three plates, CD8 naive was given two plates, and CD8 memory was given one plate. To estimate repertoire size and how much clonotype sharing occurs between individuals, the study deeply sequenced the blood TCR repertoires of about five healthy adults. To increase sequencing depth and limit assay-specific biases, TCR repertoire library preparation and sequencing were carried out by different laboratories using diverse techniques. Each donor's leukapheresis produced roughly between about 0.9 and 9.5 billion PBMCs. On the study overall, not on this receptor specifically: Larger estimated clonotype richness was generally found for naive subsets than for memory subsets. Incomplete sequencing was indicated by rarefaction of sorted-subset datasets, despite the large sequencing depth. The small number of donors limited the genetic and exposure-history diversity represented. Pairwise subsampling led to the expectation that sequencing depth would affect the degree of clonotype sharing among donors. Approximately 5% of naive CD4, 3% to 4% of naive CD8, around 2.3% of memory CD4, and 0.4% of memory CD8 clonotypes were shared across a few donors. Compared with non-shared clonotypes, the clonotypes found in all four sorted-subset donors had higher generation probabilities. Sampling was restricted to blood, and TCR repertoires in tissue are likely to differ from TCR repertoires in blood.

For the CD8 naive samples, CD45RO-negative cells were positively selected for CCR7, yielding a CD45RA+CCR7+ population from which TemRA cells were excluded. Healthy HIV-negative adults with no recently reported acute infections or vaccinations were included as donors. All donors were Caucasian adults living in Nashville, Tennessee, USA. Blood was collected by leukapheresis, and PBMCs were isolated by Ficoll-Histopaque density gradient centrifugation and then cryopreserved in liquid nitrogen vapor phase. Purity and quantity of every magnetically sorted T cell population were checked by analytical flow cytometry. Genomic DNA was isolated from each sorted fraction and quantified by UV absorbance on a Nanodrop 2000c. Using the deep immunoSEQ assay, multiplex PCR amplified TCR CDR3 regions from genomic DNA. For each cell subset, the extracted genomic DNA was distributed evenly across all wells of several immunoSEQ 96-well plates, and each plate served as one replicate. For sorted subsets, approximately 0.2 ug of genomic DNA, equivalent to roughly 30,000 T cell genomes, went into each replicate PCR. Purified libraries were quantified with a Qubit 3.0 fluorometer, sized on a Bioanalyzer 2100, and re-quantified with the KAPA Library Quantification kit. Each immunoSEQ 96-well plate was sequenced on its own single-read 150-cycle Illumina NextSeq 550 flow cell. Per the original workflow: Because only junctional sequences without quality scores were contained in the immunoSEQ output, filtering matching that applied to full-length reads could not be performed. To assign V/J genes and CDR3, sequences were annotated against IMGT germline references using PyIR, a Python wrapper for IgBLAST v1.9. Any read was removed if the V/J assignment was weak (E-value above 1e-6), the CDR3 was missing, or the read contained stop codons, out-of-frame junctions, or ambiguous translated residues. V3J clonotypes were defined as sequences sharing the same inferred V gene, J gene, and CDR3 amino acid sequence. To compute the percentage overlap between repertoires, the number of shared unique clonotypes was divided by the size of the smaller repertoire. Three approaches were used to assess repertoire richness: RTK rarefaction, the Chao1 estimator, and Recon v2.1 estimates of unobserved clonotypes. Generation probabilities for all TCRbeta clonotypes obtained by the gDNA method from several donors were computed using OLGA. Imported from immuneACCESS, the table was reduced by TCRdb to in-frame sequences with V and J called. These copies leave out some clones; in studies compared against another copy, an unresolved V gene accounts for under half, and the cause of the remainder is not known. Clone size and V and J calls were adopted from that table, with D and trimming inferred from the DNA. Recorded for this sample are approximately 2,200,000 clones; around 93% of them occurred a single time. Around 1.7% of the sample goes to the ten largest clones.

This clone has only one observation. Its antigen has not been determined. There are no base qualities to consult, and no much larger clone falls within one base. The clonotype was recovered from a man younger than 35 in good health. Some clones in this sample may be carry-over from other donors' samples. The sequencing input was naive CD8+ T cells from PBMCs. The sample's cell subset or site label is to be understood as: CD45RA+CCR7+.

The sequenced DNA is TGTGCCAGCAGTTCGGACACGGCCCGTTGGGAAAAACTGTTTTTT. This yields the protein CASSSDTARWEKLFF. This receptor chain uses TRBV14 and TRBJ1-4; TRBD1 is a weak D gene call, 5 bases matching. V and J are truncated by 6 bases and 8 bases respectively, leaving an intervening sequence of 19 bases. Sequences SGHDN (CDR1) and FVKESK (CDR2) are obtained from the germline V gene. The CDR3, cysteine through phenylalanine, is 15 amino acids long. Kept here is only the CDR3 DNA, which spans 45 bases and is read in frame from base 1.